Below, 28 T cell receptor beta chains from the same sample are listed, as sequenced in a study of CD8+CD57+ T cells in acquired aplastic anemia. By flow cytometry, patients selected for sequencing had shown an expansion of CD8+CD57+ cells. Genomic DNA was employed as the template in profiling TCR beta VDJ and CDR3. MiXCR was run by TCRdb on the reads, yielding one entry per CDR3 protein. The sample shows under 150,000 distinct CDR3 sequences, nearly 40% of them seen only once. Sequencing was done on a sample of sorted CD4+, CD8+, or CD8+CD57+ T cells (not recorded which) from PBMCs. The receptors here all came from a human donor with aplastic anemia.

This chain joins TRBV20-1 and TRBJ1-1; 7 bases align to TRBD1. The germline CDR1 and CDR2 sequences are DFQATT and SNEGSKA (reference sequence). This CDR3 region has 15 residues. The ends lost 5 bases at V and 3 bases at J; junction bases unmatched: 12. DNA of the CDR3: TGCAGTGCTCGTACAGGGGAAACACTCTACACTGAAGCTTTCTTT. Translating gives CSARTGETLYTEAFF.

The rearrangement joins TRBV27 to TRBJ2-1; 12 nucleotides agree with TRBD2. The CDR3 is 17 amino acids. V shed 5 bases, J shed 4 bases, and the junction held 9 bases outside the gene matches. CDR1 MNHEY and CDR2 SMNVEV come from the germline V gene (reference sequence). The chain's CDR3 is CASSPRLAGAKYNEQFF. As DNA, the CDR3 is TGTGCCAGCAGTCCCCGACTAGCGGGGGCAAAATACAATGAGCAGTTCTTC.

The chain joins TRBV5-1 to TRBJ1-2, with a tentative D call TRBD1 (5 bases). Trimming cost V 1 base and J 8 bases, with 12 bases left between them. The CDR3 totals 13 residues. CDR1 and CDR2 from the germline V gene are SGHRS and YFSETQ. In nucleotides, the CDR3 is TGCGCCAGCAGCTTGTTGGGGACTGAAGGCTACACCTTC. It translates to CASSLLGTEGYTF.

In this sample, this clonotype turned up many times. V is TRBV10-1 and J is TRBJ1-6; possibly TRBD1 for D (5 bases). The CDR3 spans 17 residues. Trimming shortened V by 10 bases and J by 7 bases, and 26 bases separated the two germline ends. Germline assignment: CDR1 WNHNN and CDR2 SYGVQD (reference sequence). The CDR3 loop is CATFVPPGIIDNSPLHF. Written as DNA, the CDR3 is TGCGCCACCTTCGTACCCCCAGGGATTATCGACAATTCACCCCTCCACTTT.

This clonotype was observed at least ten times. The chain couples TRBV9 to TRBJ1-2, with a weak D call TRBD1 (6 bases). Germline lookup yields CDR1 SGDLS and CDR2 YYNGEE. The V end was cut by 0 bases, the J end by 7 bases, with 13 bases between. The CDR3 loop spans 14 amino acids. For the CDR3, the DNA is TGTGCCAGCAGCGTAGCAGGGGCGGGTTCTGGCTACACCTTC. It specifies CASSVAGAGSGYTF.

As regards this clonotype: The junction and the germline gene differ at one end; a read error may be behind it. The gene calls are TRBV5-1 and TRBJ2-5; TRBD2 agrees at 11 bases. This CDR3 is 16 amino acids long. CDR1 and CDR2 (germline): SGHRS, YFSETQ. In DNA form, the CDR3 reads TGCGCCAGCAGCCTACGGACTAGCGGGTTCGAAGAGGCCCAGTACTTC. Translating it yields CASSLRTSGFEEAQYF. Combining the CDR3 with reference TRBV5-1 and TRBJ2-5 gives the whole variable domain KAGVTQTPRYLIKTRGQQVTLSCSPISGHRSVSWYQQTPGQGLQFLFEYFSETQRNKGNFPGRFSGRQFSNSRSEMNVSTLELGDSALYLCASSLRTSGFEEAQYFGPGTRLLVL.

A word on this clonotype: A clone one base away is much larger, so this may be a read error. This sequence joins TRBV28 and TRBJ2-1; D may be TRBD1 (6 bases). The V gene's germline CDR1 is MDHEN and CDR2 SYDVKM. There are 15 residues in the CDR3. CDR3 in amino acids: CAGRAGVGTYNEQFF. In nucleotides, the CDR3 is TGTGCCGGCAGAGCAGGGGTGGGTACCTACAATGAGCAGTTCTTC. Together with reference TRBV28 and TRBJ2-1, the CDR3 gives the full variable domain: DVKVTQSSRYLVKRTGEKVFLECVQDMDHENMFWYRQDPGLGLRLIYFSYDVKMKEKGDIPEGYSVSREKKERFSLILESASTNQTSMYLCAGRAGVGTYNEQFFGPGTRLTVL.

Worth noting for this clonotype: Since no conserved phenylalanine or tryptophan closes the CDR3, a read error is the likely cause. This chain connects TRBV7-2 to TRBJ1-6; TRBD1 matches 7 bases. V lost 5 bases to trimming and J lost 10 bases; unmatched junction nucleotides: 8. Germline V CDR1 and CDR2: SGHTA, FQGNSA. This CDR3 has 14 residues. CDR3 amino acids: CASSPGRGGSPLHL. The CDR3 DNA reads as TGTGCCAGCAGCCCTGGCAGGGGGGGATCACCCCTCCACCTT.

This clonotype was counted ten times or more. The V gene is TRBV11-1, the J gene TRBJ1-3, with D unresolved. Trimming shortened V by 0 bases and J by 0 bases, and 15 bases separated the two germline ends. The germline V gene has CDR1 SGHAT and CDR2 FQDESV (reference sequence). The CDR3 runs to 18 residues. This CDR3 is CASSLANRRRGSGNTIYF. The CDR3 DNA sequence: TGTGCCAGCAGCTTAGCGAATCGGCGGCGGGGCTCTGGAAACACCATATATTTT.

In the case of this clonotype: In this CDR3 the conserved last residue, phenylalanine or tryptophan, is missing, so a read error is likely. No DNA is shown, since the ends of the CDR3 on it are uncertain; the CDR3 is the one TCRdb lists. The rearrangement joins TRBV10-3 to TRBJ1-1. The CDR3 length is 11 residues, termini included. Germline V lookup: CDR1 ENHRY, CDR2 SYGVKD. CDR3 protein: CAIRTNAETFL.

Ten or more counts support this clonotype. DNA for the CDR3: TGTGCCAGTAGTCCCCACCTACAGGGATCGGACTATGGCTACACCTTC. It is translated as CASSPHLQGSDYGYTF. The chain employs TRBV19 and TRBJ1-2; possibly TRBD1 for D (6 bases). Germline lookup yields CDR1 LNHDA and CDR2 SQIVND (reference sequence). V dropped 5 bases and J dropped 3 bases, with 19 bases sitting between them. CDR3 length equals 16 residues.

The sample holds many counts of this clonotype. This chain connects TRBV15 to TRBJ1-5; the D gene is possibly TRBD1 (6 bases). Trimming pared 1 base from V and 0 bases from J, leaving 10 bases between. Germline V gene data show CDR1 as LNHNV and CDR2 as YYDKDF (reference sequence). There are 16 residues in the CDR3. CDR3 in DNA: TGTGCCACCAGCAGAGTTACAGGGAATAGCAATCAGCCCCAGCATTTT. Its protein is CATSRVTGNSNQPQHF.

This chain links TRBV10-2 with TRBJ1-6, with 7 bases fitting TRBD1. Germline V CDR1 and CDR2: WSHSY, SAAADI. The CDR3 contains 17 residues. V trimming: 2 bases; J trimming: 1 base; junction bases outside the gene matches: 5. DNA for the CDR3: TGCGCCAGCAGTGAGGCCCCGGGACAGTCCTATAATTCACCCCTCCACTTT. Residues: CASSEAPGQSYNSPLHF.

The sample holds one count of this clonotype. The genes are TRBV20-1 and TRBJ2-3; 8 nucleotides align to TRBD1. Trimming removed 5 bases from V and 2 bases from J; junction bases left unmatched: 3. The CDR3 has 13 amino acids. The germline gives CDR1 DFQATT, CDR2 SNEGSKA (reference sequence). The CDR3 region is CSAPGQATDTQYF. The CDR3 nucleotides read TGCAGTGCTCCGGGACAGGCCACAGATACGCAGTATTTT.

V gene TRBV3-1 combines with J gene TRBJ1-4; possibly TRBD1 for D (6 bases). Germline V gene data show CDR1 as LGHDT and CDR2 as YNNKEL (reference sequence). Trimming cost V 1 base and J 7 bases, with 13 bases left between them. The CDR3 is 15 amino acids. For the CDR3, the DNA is TGTGCCAGCAGCCAAGTAGGAGGAGGGGGTGAAAAACTGTTTTTT. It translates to CASSQVGGGGEKLFF.

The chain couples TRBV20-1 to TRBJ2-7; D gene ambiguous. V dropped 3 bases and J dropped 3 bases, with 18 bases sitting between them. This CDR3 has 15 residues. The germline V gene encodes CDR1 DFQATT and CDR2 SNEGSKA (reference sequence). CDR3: CSASLEDKAFYEQYF. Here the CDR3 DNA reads TGCAGTGCTAGTCTCGAAGACAAGGCATTCTACGAGCAGTACTTC.

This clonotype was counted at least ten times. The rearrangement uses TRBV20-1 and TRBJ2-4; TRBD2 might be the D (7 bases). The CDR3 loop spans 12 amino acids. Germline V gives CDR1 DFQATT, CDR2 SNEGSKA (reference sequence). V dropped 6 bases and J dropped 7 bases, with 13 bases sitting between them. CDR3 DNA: TGCAGTGCCGGGGGGCTGGGGAACATTCAGTACTTC. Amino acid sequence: CSAGGLGNIQYF.

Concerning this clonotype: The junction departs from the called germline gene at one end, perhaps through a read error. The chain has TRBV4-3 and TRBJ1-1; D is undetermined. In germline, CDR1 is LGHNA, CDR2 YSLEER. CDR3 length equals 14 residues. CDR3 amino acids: CASGQDLMNTEAFF. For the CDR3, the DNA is TGCGCCAGCGGCCAAGACCTCATGAACACTGAAGCTTTCTTT.

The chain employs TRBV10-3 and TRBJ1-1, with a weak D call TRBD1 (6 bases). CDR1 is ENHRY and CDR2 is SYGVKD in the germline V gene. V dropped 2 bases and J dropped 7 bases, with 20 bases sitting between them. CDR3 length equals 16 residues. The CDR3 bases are TGTGCCATCAGTGAGGAAGGGACACCCCGTGACGGTGAAGCTTTCTTT. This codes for CAISEEGTPRDGEAFF.

CDR3 DNA sequence: TGCAGCGTTAGGGACGGGAACACAGTAGCTTTCTTT. It codes for CSVRDGNTVAFF. The rearrangement links TRBV29-1 to TRBJ1-1; maybe TRBD1 (5 bases). There are 12 residues in the CDR3. V lost 5 bases, J lost 10 bases, and 17 bases lay in between. Germline CDR1 is SQVTM and CDR2 is ANQGSEA.

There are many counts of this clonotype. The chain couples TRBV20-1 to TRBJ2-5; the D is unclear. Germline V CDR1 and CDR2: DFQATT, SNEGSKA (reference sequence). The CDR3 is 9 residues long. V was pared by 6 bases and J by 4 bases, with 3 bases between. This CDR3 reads CSAPETQYF. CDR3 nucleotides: TGCAGTGCCCCAGAGACCCAGTACTTC.

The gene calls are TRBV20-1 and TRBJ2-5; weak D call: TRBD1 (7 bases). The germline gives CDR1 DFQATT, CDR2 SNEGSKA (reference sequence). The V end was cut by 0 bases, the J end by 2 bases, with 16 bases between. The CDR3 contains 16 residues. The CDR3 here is CSARDESGGSQETQYF. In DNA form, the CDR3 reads TGCAGTGCTAGAGACGAGTCAGGGGGGAGTCAAGAGACCCAGTACTTC.

The CDR3 DNA is TGTGCCAGCAGCTTAAGTGGGTTCCAAGAGACCCAGTACTTC. Protein: CASSLSGFQETQYF. The chain is built from TRBV7-7 and TRBJ2-5; no definite D call. CDR3 length: 14 amino acids. Between the trimmed V and J ends, which lost 2 bases and 1 base, there was a span of 8 bases. CDR1 and CDR2 (germline): SSHAT, FNYEAQ (reference sequence).

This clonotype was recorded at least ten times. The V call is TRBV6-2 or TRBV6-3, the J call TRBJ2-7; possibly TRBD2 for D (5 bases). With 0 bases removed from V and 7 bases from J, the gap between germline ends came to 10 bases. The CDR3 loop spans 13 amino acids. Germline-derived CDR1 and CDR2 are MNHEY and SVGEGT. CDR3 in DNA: TGTGCCAGCAGTTACTCGGACCCGGGGGAGCAGTACTTC. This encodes CASSYSDPGEQYF.

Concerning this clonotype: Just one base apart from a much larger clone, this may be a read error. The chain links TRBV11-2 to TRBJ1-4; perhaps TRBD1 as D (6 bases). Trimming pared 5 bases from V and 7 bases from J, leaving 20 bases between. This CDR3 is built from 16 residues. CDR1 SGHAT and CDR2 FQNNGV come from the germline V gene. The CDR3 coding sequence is TGTGCCAGCAGCCAACGACGGGACACACTAAGTGAAAAACTGTTTTTT. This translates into CASSQRRDTLSEKLFF.

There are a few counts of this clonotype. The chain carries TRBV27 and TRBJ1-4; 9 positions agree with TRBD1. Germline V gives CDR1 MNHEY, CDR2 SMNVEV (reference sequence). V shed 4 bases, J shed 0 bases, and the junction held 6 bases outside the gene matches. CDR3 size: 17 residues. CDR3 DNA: TGTGCCAGCAGTTGGGGGACAGGGCCAGCAACTAATGAAAAACTGTTTTTT. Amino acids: CASSWGTGPATNEKLFF.

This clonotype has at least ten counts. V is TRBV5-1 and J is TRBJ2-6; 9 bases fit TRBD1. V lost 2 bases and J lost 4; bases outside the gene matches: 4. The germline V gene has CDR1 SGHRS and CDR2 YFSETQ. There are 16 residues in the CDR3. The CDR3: CASSLTGGEGANVLTF. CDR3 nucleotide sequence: TGCGCCAGCAGCTTAACAGGGGGCGAGGGGGCCAACGTCCTGACTTTC.

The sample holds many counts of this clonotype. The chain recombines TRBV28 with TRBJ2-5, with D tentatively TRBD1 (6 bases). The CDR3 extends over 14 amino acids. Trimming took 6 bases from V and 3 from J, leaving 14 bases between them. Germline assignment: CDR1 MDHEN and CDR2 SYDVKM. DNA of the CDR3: TGTGCCAGCAGGCCATTCCGGGACAAAGAGACCCAGTACTTC. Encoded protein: CASRPFRDKETQYF.